This T cell receptor (beta chain) emerged from a study of T-cell reconstitution after alpha-beta-depleted transplantation in children (dated by TCRdb to about 2016). At the level of the whole study: Using TCR repertoire profiling, the study followed T-cell immune reconstitution in a quantitative way in children after TCRalphabeta/CD19-depleted allogeneic hematopoietic cell transplantation.

What the study reported, not specific to this receptor: The apparently early recovery of alphabetaT-cell counts about two months after transplant reportedly depended on only several hundred rapidly expanded clones that came from non-depleted graft cells. In some patients, high TCRbeta diversity at day 60 was attributed to recipient T cells and intrathymic progenitors that had survived conditioning. Over the following months the frequencies of hyperexpanded clones went down, and after one year T-cell counts and TCRbeta diversity were mostly credited to newly produced T cells.

CDR1 LNHDA and CDR2 SQIVND are derived from the germline V gene (reference sequence). The junction shows trimming of 3 bases on V and 1 base on J, plus 9 bases between the germline ends. The CDR3 has 15 amino acids, counting the end cysteine and phenylalanine. Here the CDR3 DNA is all that survives: 45 bases in frame from base 1. The sample's treatment or condition label is to be understood as: allogeneic hematopoietic cell transplantation with graft depleted of TCRalphabeta T cells and CD19 B cells. Transplant recipients were children who received TCRalphabeta/CD19-depleted allogeneic hematopoietic cell grafts. The method was PCR. TCRdb shows the sequencer as Illumina HiSeq 2500. TCR libraries were prepared with molecular barcoding, using unique molecular identifiers to normalize TCRbeta repertoire quantification. Through fastp at Q25 and MiXCR, TCRdb rebuilt clones from the public reads, retaining in-frame beta chains. Merged by CDR3 protein, the rows form single entries marked with the most common genes and DNA. This sample lists roughly 490,000 distinct CDR3 sequences; over 10% were detected once. 12% to 15% of the sample lies in the top ten.

Regarding this clonotype: Its recognized antigen is unknown. Within one base of it there is no much larger clone, and no base qualities were kept.

The sequence was obtained from a female patient aged 2 to 10 who had a stem cell transplant for aplastic anemia, so the T cells may come from the graft donor. The rearranged segments are TRBV19 and TRBJ2-2; the D gene is not confidently resolved. The source was PBMCs, mostly from graft donor cells, collected 180 days after TCRalphabeta/CD19-depleted stem cell transplant. The bases are TGTGCCAGTAGTATCTTTAACTTGAACACCGGGGAGCTGTTTTTT. This translates into CASSIFNLNTGELFF.